What follows are 25 T cell receptor beta chains derived from one specimen sequenced in a study of shared clonotypes between healthy human individuals. Clones were read by immunoSEQ multiplex PCR, and TCRdb kept only the in-frame ones, dropping some. The sample comprises about 2.2 million clones, roughly 91% of which are singletons, and 1.7% rests with the top ten. It was CD45RO-negative cells, positively selected for CCR7, that made up naive CD8 cells, with terminally differentiated effector memory CD45RA+ cells excluded. Input material: naive CD8+ T cells from PBMCs. The receptors shown here come from a man younger than 35 in good health. Some clones in this sample may be carry-over from other donors' samples.

Regarding this clone: The junction does not match germline at one end; this may be a read error. J is TRBJ1-4 and V is TRBV30; TRBD1 is a possible D gene (6 bases). Germline-derived CDR1 and CDR2 are GTSNPN and SVGIG (reference sequence). The CDR3 is 15 residues long. The CDR3 DNA reads as TGTGCCTGGAGTGTACTAGGGGGAGTCGGTGAAAAACTGCTTTTT. Encoded protein: CAWSVLGGVGEKLLF.

The chain has TRBV29-1 and TRBJ2-7; D assignment may be TRBD1 or TRBD2 (5 bases each). CDR3 length equals 14 residues. V was clipped by 2 bases and J by 3 bases, with 14 bases between them. CDR1 and CDR2 from the germline V gene are SQVTM and ANQGSEA. Here the CDR3 reads CSVELGDRYYEQYF. The CDR3 DNA reads as TGCAGCGTTGAATTAGGGGACCGATACTACGAGCAGTACTTC.

The chain has TRBV9 and TRBJ2-2; D is possibly TRBD1 or TRBD2 (5 bases each). V was clipped by 4 bases and J by 6 bases, with 10 bases between them. This CDR3 has 13 amino acids. CDR1 and CDR2 from the germline V gene are SGDLS and YYNGEE. This chain's CDR3 is CASSPRDAGELFF. DNA for the CDR3: TGTGCCAGCAGCCCCAGGGACGCCGGGGAGCTGTTTTTT.

This clone has just one count. CDR3 coding DNA: TGTGCCTGGAGGGAGGACGCCTACGAGCAGTACTTC. Its translation: CAWREDAYEQYF. The chain uses TRBV30 and TRBJ2-7; possible D gene TRBD2, 5 bases. Between the trimmed V and J ends, which lost 3 bases and 2 bases, there was a span of 8 bases. The CDR3 extends over 12 amino acids. CDR1 and CDR2 (germline): GTSNPN, SVGIG (reference sequence).

This clone occurred once. Other DNA sequences from this sample encode an identical CDR3 as well. The rearrangement links TRBV6-1 to TRBJ2-7; D is unclear. The CDR3 sequence is 14 residues long. Trimming shortened V by 2 bases and J by 0 bases, and 8 bases separated the two germline ends. Per germline, CDR1 MNHNS and CDR2 SASEGT. The CDR3 is CASSELGSSYEQYF. The CDR3 bases are TGTGCCAGCAGTGAATTGGGCAGCTCCTACGAGCAGTACTTC.

Comment on this clone: The sample carries other DNA sequences with the same CDR3. This chain links TRBV7-9 with TRBJ1-4, with a possible D match to TRBD1 (6 bases). The CDR3 loop spans 16 amino acids. Germline V gene data show CDR1 as SEHNR and CDR2 as FQNEAQ (reference sequence). V was shortened by 3 bases and J by 8 bases, with 19 bases between the two germline ends. The chain's CDR3 is CASSLGPGGAGEKLFF. DNA of the CDR3: TGTGCCAGCAGCTTGGGTCCCGGGGGCGCGGGAGAAAAACTGTTTTTT.

The chain combines TRBV5-1 with TRBJ2-7; D is perhaps TRBD2 (6 bases). The germline V gene has CDR1 SGHRS and CDR2 YFSETQ. There are 14 residues in the CDR3. Trimming pared 0 bases from V and 3 bases from J, leaving 10 bases between. The CDR3 protein is CASSLVGGGYEQYF. The CDR3 DNA sequence: TGCGCCAGCAGCTTGGTTGGGGGAGGCTACGAGCAGTACTTC.

V gene TRBV19 combines with J gene TRBJ2-1, with 7 bases identical to TRBD1. CDR1 is LNHDA, CDR2 SQIVND, per germline (reference sequence). CDR3 size: 13 residues. The V gene end was trimmed by 8 bases and the J gene end by 6 bases; junction bases not matched to a gene: 7. The CDR3 region is CASRPTGVNEQFF. In nucleotides, the CDR3 is TGTGCCAGTCGACCTACAGGGGTCAATGAGCAGTTCTTC.

The rearrangement joins TRBV7-6 to TRBJ2-1; D gene unclear. Germline values: CDR1 SGHVS, CDR2 FNYEAQ. Trimming pared 4 bases from V and 2 bases from J, leaving 6 bases between. The CDR3 runs 13 residues. The CDR3 nucleotides read TGTGCCAGCAGCTACCCTACCTACAATGAGCAGTTCTTC. Translation gives CASSYPTYNEQFF.

The chain has TRBV11-1 and TRBJ2-5, with 8 bases lining up with TRBD2. Germline-derived CDR1 and CDR2 are SGHAT and FQDESV (reference sequence). V dropped 1 base and J dropped 4; count of bases not matched to a gene: 5. This CDR3 has 15 amino acids. CDR3 in amino acids: CASSLERGFPETQYF. DNA for the CDR3: TGTGCCAGCAGCTTAGAGCGGGGGTTTCCAGAGACCCAGTACTTC. Combining the CDR3 with reference TRBV11-1 and TRBJ2-5 gives the whole variable domain EAEVAQSPRYKITEKSQAVAFWCDPISGHATLYWYRQILGQGPELLVQFQDESVVDDSQLPKDRFSAERLKGVDSTLKIQPAELGDSAMYLCASSLERGFPETQYFGPGTRLLVL.

The J gene is TRBJ1-1, the V gene TRBV15; 7 bases are shared with TRBD1. This CDR3 has 13 amino acids. Germline V gene lookup returns CDR1 LNHNV and CDR2 YYDKDF (reference sequence). With 11 bases clipped from V and 2 bases from J, the junction kept 8 bases outside the gene matches. The DNA for the CDR3 is TGTGCCGTCCGGGGGACAGTCAACACTGAAGCTTTCTTT. Its translation is CAVRGTVNTEAFF. Based on the CDR3 plus reference TRBV15 and TRBJ1-1, the full variable domain is DAMVIQNPRYQVTQFGKPVTLSCSQTLNHNVMYWYQQKSSQAPKLLFHYYDKDFNNEADTPDNFQSRRPNTSFCFLDIRSPGLGDTAMYLCAVRGTVNTEAFFGQGTRLTVV.

This chain connects TRBV18 to TRBJ2-1; D is undetermined. CDR1 is KGHSH, CDR2 LQKENI, per germline. The CDR3 contains 14 residues. V lost 4 bases and J lost 3, with 10 bases in between. The CDR3 nucleotides read TGTGCCAGCTCACTAACGATCGGCTACAATGAGCAGTTCTTC. It translates to CASSLTIGYNEQFF.

V is TRBV2 and J is TRBJ1-3, with no clear D. V lost 6 bases and J lost 0, with 6 bases in between. The CDR3 contains 13 residues. Looked up from germline, CDR1 is SNHLY and CDR2 is FYNNEI. The CDR3 here is CASRQYSGNTIYF. As DNA, the CDR3 is TGTGCCAGCAGACAGTACTCTGGAAACACCATATATTTT.

In this sample, this clone turned up once. The chain has TRBV7-9 and TRBJ2-2; 9 bases are shared with TRBD2. The trim removed 10 bases at V and 4 bases at J, leaving 7 bases unmatched. This CDR3 has 14 amino acids. Germline V gene data show CDR1 as SEHNR and CDR2 as FQNEAQ (reference sequence). The CDR3 spells CATYETSGTGELFF. The CDR3 region has the DNA TGTGCCACCTACGAGACTAGCGGCACCGGGGAGCTGTTTTTT.

The chain uses TRBV5-4 and TRBJ2-1; 8 positions agree with TRBD2. The germline V gene has CDR1 SGHNT and CDR2 YYREEE (reference sequence). The CDR3 covers 13 residues. V trimming: 7 bases; J trimming: 4 bases; junction bases outside the gene matches: 4. The CDR3 nucleotides read TGTGCCAGCGAAGTAGCGGGATACAATGAGCAGTTCTTC. It encodes CASEVAGYNEQFF. Full variable domain (remainder filled in from reference TRBV5-4 and TRBJ2-1): ETGVTQSPTHLIKTRGQQVTLRCSSQSGHNTVSWYQQALGQGPQFIFQYYREEENGRGNFPPRFSGLQFPNYSSELNVNALELDDSALYLCASEVAGYNEQFFGPGTRLTVL.

The CDR3 loop reads CASSLDLGTRGNEQFF. The CDR3 DNA reads TGTGCCAGCAGCTTGGATCTGGGCACCCGCGGGAATGAGCAGTTCTTC. The chain links TRBV5-4 to TRBJ2-1; D might be TRBD2 (5 bases). This CDR3 region has 16 residues. The V end lost 0 bases, the J end lost 7 bases, and 17 bases lay between the germline ends. The germline V gene encodes CDR1 SGHNT and CDR2 YYREEE (reference sequence).

The chain links TRBV7-8 to TRBJ2-3; D might be TRBD1 (6 bases). Germline assignment: CDR1 SGHVS and CDR2 FQNEAQ. Trimming pared 1 base from V and 2 bases from J, leaving 13 bases between. The CDR3 contains 16 residues. The CDR3, as DNA: TGTGCCAGCAGCTTAGTGATCAGGGGATTCACAGATACGCAGTATTTT. Translating gives CASSLVIRGFTDTQYF.

CDR3 in DNA: TGTGCCACCCTACGAGGGAGGGATGGCTACACCTTC. It yields the protein CATLRGRDGYTF. This rearrangement joins TRBV28 to TRBJ1-2; D gene uncertain. The CDR3 runs 12 residues. Deletions cut 10 bases from V and 6 bases from J, with 15 bases between. CDR1 is MDHEN and CDR2 is SYDVKM in the germline V gene.

This clone appeared a few times. V gene TRBV19 combines with J gene TRBJ1-1, with a possible D match to TRBD1 (5 bases). This CDR3 has 13 residues. V gave up 5 bases and J gave up 5 bases, with 12 bases separating them. Germline V lookup: CDR1 LNHDA, CDR2 SQIVND (reference sequence). CDR3 residues: CASSRVPGTEAFF. CDR3 bases: TGTGCCAGTAGTCGGGTGCCAGGGACTGAAGCTTTCTTT. Full variable domain (rest looked up from reference TRBV19 and TRBJ1-1): DGGITQSPKYLFRKEGQNVTLSCEQNLNHDAMYWYRQDPGQGLRLIYYSQIVNDFQKGDIAEGYSVSREKKESFPLTVTSAQKNPTAFYLCASSRVPGTEAFFGQGTRLTVV.

The CDR3: CASSVAGQSQETQYF. The CDR3 bases are TGTGCCAGCAGCGTAGCCGGACAGTCCCAAGAGACCCAGTACTTC. The chain carries TRBV9 and TRBJ2-5, with D tentatively TRBD1 (6 bases). Germline loops: CDR1 SGDLS, CDR2 YYNGEE. The CDR3 spans 15 residues. V was pared by 0 bases and J by 1 base, with 10 bases between. Filled out from reference TRBV9 and TRBJ2-5, the complete variable domain reads DSGVTQTPKHLITATGQRVTLRCSPRSGDLSVYWYQQSLDQGLQFLIQYYNGEERAKGNILERFSAQQFPDLHSELNLSSLELGDSALYFCASSVAGQSQETQYFGPGTRLLVL.

V gene TRBV5-4 combines with J gene TRBJ2-7; 7 bases align to TRBD2. Trimming removed 4 bases from V and 2 bases from J; junction bases left unmatched: 9. Germline assignment: CDR1 SGHNT and CDR2 YYREEE (reference sequence). This CDR3 region has 15 residues. The CDR3 sequence is CASSILAGAPYEQYF. DNA of the CDR3: TGTGCCAGCAGCATCCTCGCGGGAGCCCCCTACGAGCAGTACTTC.

The chain carries TRBV5-6 and TRBJ1-1; TRBD1 matches at 7 bases. CDR3 size: 14 residues. J was trimmed by 3 bases and V by 0 bases; bases with no gene match: 2. The germline V gene encodes CDR1 SGHDT and CDR2 YYEEEE. CDR3 nucleotides: TGTGCCAGCAGCTTGGCAGGGGGAGACACTGAAGCTTTCTTT. The encoded protein is CASSLAGGDTEAFF.

As DNA, the CDR3 is TGTGCCAGCTCCTACAGGGCGAGTCTCAAAAACATTCAGTACTTC. Protein sequence: CASSYRASLKNIQYF. The chain combines TRBV2 with TRBJ2-4, with D possibly TRBD1 on 6 matching bases. With 8 bases removed from V and 3 bases from J, the gap between germline ends came to 17 bases. The length of the CDR3 is 15 residues. Germline V lookup: CDR1 SNHLY, CDR2 FYNNEI.

DNA for the CDR3: TGTGCCAGCAGTGAATTGAGGGGGACTGAAAAACTGTTTTTT. This translates into CASSELRGTEKLFF. The chain carries TRBV25-1 and TRBJ1-4; D perhaps matches TRBD1 (6 bases). Trimming stripped 1 base from V and 7 bases from J, with 10 bases between. The germline gives CDR1 MGHDK, CDR2 SYGVNS. The CDR3 is made up of 14 amino acids.

About this clone: This specimen includes other DNA sequences encoding the same CDR3. V is TRBV28 and J is TRBJ2-2; D gene uncertain. The CDR3 consists of 13 residues. The V gene's germline CDR1 is MDHEN and CDR2 SYDVKM. With 4 bases removed from V and 1 base from J, the gap between germline ends came to 4 bases. CDR3 residues: CASSSLNTGELFF. The CDR3, as DNA: TGTGCCAGCAGTTCACTGAACACCGGGGAGCTGTTTTTT.